This T cell receptor (beta chain) was observed in a study of cytotoxic CD8 clonotypes in ibrutinib-treated CLL. Regarding the study as a whole: Clonotypes that were public were uncommon, and they contracted or stayed stable on treatment.

Data came from immunoSEQ multiplex PCR; TCRdb stores just in-frame clones and leaves some out. The sample consists of some 29,000 clones, roughly 69% of them appearing once. With respect to this clone: The antigen is undetermined.

Trimming pared 6 bases from V and 2 bases from J, leaving 8 bases between. Germline-derived CDR1 and CDR2 are MNHNS and SASEGT. The CDR3 length is 12 residues. Sequencing was performed on PBMCs, taken after 24 months of ibrutinib treatment. This sequence was found in a human donor with chronic lymphocytic leukemia. The genes are TRBV6-1 and TRBJ2-7; D is unresolved. The CDR3 spells CASRAGPYEQYF. The CDR3 nucleotides are TGTGCCAGCAGAGCAGGCCCCTACGAGCAGTACTTC.